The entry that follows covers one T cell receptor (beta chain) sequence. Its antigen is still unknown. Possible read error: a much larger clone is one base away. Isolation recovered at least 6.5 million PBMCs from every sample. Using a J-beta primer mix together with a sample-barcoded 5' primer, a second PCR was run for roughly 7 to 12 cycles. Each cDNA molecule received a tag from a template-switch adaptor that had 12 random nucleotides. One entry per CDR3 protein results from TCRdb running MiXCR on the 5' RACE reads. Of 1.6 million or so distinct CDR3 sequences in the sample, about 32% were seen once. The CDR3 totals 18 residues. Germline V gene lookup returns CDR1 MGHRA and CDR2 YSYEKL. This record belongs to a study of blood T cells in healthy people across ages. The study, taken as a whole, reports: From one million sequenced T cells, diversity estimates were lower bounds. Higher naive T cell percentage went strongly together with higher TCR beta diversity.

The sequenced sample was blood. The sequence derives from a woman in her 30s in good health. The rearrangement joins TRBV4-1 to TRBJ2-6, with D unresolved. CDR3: CANSQDPTLSSGANVLTF. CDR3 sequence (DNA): TGCGCCAACAGCCAAGATCCGACCTTAAGCTCTGGGGCCAACGTCCTGACTTTC.